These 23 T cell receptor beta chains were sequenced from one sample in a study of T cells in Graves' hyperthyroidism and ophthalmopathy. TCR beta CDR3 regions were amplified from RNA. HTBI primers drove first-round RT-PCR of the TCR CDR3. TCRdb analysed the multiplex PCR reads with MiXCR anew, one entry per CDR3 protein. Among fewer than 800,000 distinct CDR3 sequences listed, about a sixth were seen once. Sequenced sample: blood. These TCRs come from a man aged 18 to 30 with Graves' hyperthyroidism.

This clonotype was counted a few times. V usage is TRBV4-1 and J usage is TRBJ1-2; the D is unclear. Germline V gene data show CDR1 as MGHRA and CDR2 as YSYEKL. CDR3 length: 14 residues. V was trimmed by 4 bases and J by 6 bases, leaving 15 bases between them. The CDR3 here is CASSPMPPEDGYTF. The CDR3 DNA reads TGCGCCAGCAGCCCCATGCCTCCCGAGGATGGCTACACCTTC.

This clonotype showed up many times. In DNA, the CDR3 is TGTGCCAGCAGCCGGGACAGGGGCTACGAAAAACTGTTTTTT. Amino acid sequence: CASSRDRGYEKLFF. The chain combines TRBV7-2 with TRBJ1-4; 10 nucleotides line up with TRBD1. The CDR3 length is 14 residues. The J segment lost 8 bases and the V segment lost 5 bases, leaving 5 bases of the junction unmatched. Germline V gene sequence: CDR1 SGHTA, CDR2 FQGNSA.

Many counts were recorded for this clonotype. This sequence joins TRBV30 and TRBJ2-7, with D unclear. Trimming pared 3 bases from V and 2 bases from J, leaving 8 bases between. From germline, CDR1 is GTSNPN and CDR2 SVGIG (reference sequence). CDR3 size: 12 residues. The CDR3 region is CAWRDLAYEQYF. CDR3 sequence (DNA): TGTGCCTGGAGAGACTTAGCCTACGAGCAGTACTTC.

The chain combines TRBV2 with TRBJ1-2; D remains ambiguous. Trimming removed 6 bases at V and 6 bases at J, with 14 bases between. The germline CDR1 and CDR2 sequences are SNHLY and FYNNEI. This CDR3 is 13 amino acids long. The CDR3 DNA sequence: TGTGCCAGCAGCAAGAGGTTCGGGGATGGCTACACCTTC. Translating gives CASSKRFGDGYTF.

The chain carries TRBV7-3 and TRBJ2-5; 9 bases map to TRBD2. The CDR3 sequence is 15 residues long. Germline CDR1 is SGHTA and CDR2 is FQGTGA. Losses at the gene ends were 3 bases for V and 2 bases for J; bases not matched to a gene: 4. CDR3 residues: CASSFTSGLQETQYF. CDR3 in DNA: TGTGCCAGCAGCTTTACTAGCGGGCTGCAAGAGACCCAGTACTTC.

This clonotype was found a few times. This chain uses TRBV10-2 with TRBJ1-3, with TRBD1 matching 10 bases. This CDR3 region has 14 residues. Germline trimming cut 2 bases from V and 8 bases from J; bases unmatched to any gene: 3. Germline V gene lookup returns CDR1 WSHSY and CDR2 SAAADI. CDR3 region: CASSEPGQGDTIYF. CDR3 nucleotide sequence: TGCGCCAGCAGTGAGCCCGGACAGGGGGACACCATATATTTT.

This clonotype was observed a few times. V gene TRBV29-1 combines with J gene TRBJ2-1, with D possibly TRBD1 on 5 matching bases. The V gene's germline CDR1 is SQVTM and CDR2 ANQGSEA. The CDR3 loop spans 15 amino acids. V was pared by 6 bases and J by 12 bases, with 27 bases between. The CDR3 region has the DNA TGCAGCGTCGACAAGGGGCGCAGTACTACAATGAGGCAGTTCTTC. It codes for CSVDKGRSTTMRQFF.

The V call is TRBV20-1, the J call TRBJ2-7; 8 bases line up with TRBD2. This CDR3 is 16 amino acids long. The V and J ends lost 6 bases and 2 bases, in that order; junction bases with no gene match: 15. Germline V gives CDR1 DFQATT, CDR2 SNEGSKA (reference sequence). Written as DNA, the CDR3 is TGCAGTGCCTCACGGGGGGGGGCGATTCGTACCTACGAGCAGTACTTC. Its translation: CSASRGGAIRTYEQYF.

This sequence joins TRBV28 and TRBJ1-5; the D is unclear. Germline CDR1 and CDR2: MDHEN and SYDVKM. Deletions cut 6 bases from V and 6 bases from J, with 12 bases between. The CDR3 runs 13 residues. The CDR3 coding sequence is TGTGCCAGCAGACCTGGCGGCGGTCAGCCCCAGCATTTT. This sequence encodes CASRPGGGQPQHF.

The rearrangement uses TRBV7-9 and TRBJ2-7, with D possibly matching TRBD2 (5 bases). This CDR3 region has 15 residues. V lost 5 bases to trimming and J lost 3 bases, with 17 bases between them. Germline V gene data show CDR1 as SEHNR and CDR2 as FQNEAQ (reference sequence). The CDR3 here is CASSPMGDRDYEQYF. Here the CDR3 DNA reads TGTGCCAGCAGCCCGATGGGAGACCGAGACTACGAGCAGTACTTC.

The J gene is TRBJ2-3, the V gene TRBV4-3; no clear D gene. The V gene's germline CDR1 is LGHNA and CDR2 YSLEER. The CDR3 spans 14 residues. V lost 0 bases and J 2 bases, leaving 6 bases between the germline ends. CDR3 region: CASSQDAFTDTQYF. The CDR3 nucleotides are TGCGCCAGCAGCCAAGATGCCTTCACAGATACGCAGTATTTT.

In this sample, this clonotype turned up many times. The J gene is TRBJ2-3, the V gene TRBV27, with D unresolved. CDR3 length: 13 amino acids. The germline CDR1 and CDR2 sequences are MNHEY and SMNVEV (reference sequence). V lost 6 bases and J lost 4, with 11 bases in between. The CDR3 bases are TGTGCCAGCAGCTCCCGAGATTCAGATACGCAGTATTTT. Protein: CASSSRDSDTQYF.

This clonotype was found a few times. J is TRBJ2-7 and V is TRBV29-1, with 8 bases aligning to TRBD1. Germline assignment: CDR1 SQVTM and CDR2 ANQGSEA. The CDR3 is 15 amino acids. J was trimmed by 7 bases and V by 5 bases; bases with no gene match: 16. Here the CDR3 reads CSVWSGGLPTGEQYF. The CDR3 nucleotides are TGCAGCGTTTGGTCAGGGGGCCTTCCTACGGGGGAGCAGTACTTC.

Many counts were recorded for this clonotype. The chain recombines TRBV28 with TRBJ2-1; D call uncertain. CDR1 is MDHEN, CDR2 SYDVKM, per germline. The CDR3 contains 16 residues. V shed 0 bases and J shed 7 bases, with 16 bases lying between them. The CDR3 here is CASSLWPKVIHNEQFF. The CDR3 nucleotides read TGTGCCAGCAGTTTATGGCCGAAGGTCATCCATAATGAGCAGTTCTTC.

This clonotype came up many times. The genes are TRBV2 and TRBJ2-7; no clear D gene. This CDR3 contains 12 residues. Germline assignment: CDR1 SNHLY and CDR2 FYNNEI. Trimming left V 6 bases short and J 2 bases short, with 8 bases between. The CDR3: CASSYGPYEQYF. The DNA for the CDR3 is TGTGCCAGCAGCTATGGACCCTACGAGCAGTACTTC.

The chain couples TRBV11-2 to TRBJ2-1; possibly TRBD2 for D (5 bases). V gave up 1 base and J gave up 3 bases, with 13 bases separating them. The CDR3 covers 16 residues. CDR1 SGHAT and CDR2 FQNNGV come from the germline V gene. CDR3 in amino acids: CASSLVRGPRYNEQFF. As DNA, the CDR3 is TGTGCCAGCAGCTTAGTCCGCGGGCCCCGCTACAATGAGCAGTTCTTC.

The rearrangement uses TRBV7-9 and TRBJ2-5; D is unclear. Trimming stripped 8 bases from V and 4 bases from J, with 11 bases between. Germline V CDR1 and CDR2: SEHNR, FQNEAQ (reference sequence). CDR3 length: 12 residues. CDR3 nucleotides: TGTGCCAGCTCACCACCGAGAGAGACCCAGTACTTC. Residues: CASSPPRETQYF.

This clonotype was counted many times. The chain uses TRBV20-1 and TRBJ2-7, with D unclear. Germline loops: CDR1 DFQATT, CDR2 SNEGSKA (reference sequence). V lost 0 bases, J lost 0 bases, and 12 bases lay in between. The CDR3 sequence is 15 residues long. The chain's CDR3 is CSARDPGGNSYEQYF. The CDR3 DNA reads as TGCAGTGCTAGAGATCCAGGCGGCAACTCCTACGAGCAGTACTTC.

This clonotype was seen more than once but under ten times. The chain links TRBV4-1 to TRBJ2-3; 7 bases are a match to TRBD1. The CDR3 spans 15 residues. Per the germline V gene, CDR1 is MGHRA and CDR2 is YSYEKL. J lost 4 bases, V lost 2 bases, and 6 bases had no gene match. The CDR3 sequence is CASSQLEGAADTQYF. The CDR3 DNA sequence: TGCGCCAGCAGCCAACTAGAGGGGGCGGCAGATACGCAGTATTTT.

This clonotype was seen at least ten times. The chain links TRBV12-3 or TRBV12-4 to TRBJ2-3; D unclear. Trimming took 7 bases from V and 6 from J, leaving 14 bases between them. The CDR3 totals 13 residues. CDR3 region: CASTTGPRDTQYF. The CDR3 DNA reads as TGTGCCAGCACCACCGGCCCCCGGGATACGCAGTATTTT.

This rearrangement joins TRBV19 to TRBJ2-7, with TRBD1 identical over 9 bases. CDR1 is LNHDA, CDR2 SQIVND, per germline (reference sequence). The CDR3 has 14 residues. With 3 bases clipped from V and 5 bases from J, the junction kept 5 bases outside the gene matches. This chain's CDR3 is CASSIGDREDEQYF. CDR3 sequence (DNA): TGTGCCAGTAGTATCGGGGACAGGGAAGACGAGCAGTACTTC.

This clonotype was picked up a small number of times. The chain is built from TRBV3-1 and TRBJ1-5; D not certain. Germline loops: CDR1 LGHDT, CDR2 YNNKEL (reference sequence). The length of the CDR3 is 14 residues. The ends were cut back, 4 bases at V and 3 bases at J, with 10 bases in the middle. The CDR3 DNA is TGTGCCAGCAGCCCCGGCAGCGACAATCAGCCCCAGCATTTT. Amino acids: CASSPGSDNQPQHF.

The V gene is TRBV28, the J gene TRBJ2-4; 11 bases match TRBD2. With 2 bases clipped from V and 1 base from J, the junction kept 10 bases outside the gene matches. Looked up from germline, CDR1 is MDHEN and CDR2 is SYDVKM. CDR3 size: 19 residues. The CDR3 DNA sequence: TGTGCCAGCAGTTTAAGGAGTGTAGCGGGAGGGGGGGCCAAAAACATTCAGTACTTC. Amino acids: CASSLRSVAGGGAKNIQYF.